A single sample gave rise to the 26 T cell receptor beta chains below, sequenced in a study of OX40 agonist ivuxolimab in advanced cancers. The table came from immunoSEQ multiplex PCR; TCRdb's copy has only in-frame clones and leaves some out. The table records some 42,000 clones, approximately 83% of them present only once. The sequences come from CD4+ or CD8+ T cells sorted from blood, collected in a trial of the OX40 agonist ivuxolimab. The receptor set was obtained from an adult with an advanced solid tumor such as melanoma, head and neck, liver or kidney cancer.

The chain joins TRBV7-9 to TRBJ2-7; 8 nucleotides line up with TRBD1. V shed 5 bases and J 3 bases; nucleotides not matched to a gene: 6. This CDR3 has 14 residues. Germline-derived CDR1 and CDR2 are SEHNR and FQNEAQ (reference sequence). CDR3 sequence: CASSRGQGGYEQYF. CDR3 coding DNA: TGTGCCAGCAGCCGAGGACAGGGCGGCTACGAGCAGTACTTC. The full variable domain, in which reference TRBV7-9 and TRBJ2-7 provide the parts outside the CDR3, is DTGVSQNPRHKITKRGQNVTFRCDPISEHNRLYWYRQTLGQGPEFLTYFQNEAQLEKSRLLSDRFSAERPKGSFSTLEIQRTEQGDSAMYLCASSRGQGGYEQYFGPGTRLTVT.

This clone appeared a few times. V usage is TRBV7-2 and J usage is TRBJ2-7; no reliable D call. The CDR3 contains 12 residues. CDR1 and CDR2 (germline): SGHTA, FQGNSA. Trimming took off 2 bases at V and 0 bases at J, with 2 bases between the two ends. The CDR3 protein is CASSLRSYEQYF. In DNA form, the CDR3 reads TGTGCCAGCAGCTTACGCTCCTACGAGCAGTACTTC.

The V and J genes are TRBV5-6 and TRBJ2-7, with 14 positions matching TRBD2. V dropped 5 bases and J dropped 9; count of bases not matched to a gene: 4. Germline CDR1 SGHDT, CDR2 YYEEEE. The CDR3 length is 13 residues. Here the CDR3 reads CASSTGTSGRQYF. In nucleotides, the CDR3 is TGTGCCAGCAGTACCGGGACTAGCGGGAGGCAGTACTTC.

The chain recombines TRBV6-1 with TRBJ1-6; 12 positions agree with TRBD1. Germline CDR1 is MNHNS and CDR2 is SASEGT. The V segment lost 2 bases and the J segment 6 bases; nucleotides outside the gene matches: 5. The CDR3 contains 17 residues. CDR3 nucleotide sequence: TGTGCCAGCAGTGAACCCCGGGGACAGGGGGCTAATTCACCCCTCCACTTT. This codes for CASSEPRGQGANSPLHF.

The genes are TRBV19 and TRBJ2-5; 8 bases map to TRBD2. Germline CDR1 reads LNHDA; CDR2 reads SQIVND (reference sequence). The CDR3 spans 14 residues. The V and J ends lost 3 bases and 2 bases, in that order; junction bases with no gene match: 2. CDR3 bases: TGTGCCAGTAGTATTGGCGGGAGGCAAGAGACCCAGTACTTC. Translation gives CASSIGGRQETQYF.

This chain connects TRBV27 to TRBJ2-7, with D perhaps matching TRBD2 (6 bases). V was cut by 4 bases and J by 4 bases, with 11 bases left in between. CDR3 length equals 13 residues. Germline loops: CDR1 MNHEY, CDR2 SMNVEV (reference sequence). As DNA, the CDR3 is TGTGCCAGCAGTTACGAGGAGGGGTACGAGCAGTACTTC. Protein sequence: CASSYEEGYEQYF.

The chain carries TRBV28 and TRBJ2-3; D unresolved. Germline assignment: CDR1 MDHEN and CDR2 SYDVKM. V lost 4 bases, J lost 5 bases, and 19 bases lay in between. The CDR3 loop spans 16 amino acids. In DNA form, the CDR3 reads TGTGCCAGCAGTTATATTTTGCGCGGAGAAGAAGATACGCAGTATTTT. Amino acid sequence: CASSYILRGEEDTQYF.

The V and J genes are TRBV7-9 and TRBJ1-5; D not certain. The CDR3 spans 12 residues. Germline CDR1 SEHNR, CDR2 FQNEAQ (reference sequence). V was shortened by 4 bases and J by 4 bases, with 5 bases between the two germline ends. For the CDR3, the DNA is TGTGCCAGCAGCTCCCAAAATCAGCCCCAGCATTTT. Protein: CASSSQNQPQHF.

The chain uses TRBV2 and TRBJ2-5; maybe TRBD2 (7 bases). The germline V gene has CDR1 SNHLY and CDR2 FYNNEI. This CDR3 is 13 amino acids long. V was pared by 4 bases and J by 7 bases, with 13 bases between. CDR3 nucleotides: TGTGCCAGCAGTGGTCGGGGGGCAGGGACCCAGTACTTC. It codes for CASSGRGAGTQYF.

This clone was observed a single time. The chain links TRBV6-4 to TRBJ2-1; D ambiguous. The germline V gene encodes CDR1 MRHNA and CDR2 SNTAGT. This CDR3 comprises 13 residues. V lost 0 bases to trimming and J lost 11 bases, with 11 bases between them. CDR3 DNA sequence: TGTGCCAGCAGTGACTCAACGTGGTCCCAGCAGTTCTTC. Residues: CASSDSTWSQQFF.

Comments on this clone: This clone may be a read error of a much larger clone one base away. The chain employs TRBV4-2 and TRBJ1-1; D is uncertain. From germline, CDR1 is LGHNA and CDR2 YNFKEQ. The length of the CDR3 is 12 residues. Here the CDR3 DNA reads TGTGCCAGCAGCCAGGGCGAGGCCGAAGCTCTCTTT. Translation gives CASSQGEAEALF.

The chain recombines TRBV2 with TRBJ1-5; D perhaps matches TRBD1 (6 bases). The CDR3 has 15 residues. From germline, CDR1 is SNHLY and CDR2 FYNNEI. The V and J ends lost 4 bases and 2 bases respectively, with 12 bases between them. In nucleotides, the CDR3 is TGTGCCAGCAGTGTAACGGCAGGGGGCAATCAGCCCCAGCATTTT. Translating gives CASSVTAGGNQPQHF.

The CDR3 nucleotides are TGTGCCAGCAGCCCGCGACTAGTCTACGAGCAGTACTTC. Its translation is CASSPRLVYEQYF. V usage is TRBV7-9 and J usage is TRBJ2-7, with D possibly TRBD2 on 6 matching bases. This CDR3 spans 13 amino acids. V lost 5 bases and J lost 3, with 11 bases in between. Per the germline V gene, CDR1 is SEHNR and CDR2 is FQNEAQ (reference sequence).

This clone has only a few counts. V usage is TRBV25-1 and J usage is TRBJ2-7, with D possibly matching TRBD1 (5 bases). The germline V gene has CDR1 MGHDK and CDR2 SYGVNS. V lost 7 bases and J 2 bases, leaving 12 bases between the germline ends. This CDR3 comprises 13 residues. This CDR3 is CASTRVGAYEQYF. The DNA of the CDR3 is TGTGCCAGCACCAGGGTAGGTGCCTACGAGCAGTACTTC.

This chain joins TRBV19 and TRBJ1-4; 11 positions agree with TRBD1. J gave up 7 bases and V 3 bases, and 13 bases lay outside the gene matches. The CDR3 is 18 residues long. Germline-derived CDR1 and CDR2 are LNHDA and SQIVND (reference sequence). The CDR3 here is CASSISGQGVTAPEKLFF. In nucleotides, the CDR3 is TGTGCCAGTAGTATTTCGGGACAGGGGGTTACTGCACCTGAAAAACTGTTTTTT.

This chain uses TRBV30 with TRBJ2-1; 7 bases line up with TRBD2. CDR3 length equals 18 residues. After removal of 3 bases from V and 10 bases from J, the junction contained 24 bases not matched to a gene. Germline loops: CDR1 GTSNPN, CDR2 SVGIG (reference sequence). The CDR3 sequence is CAWSLAVPLADWGWEQFF. CDR3 DNA sequence: TGTGCCTGGAGCCTGGCGGTCCCCCTAGCGGACTGGGGGTGGGAGCAGTTCTTC.

This chain links TRBV11-2 with TRBJ2-1; D remains ambiguous. The CDR3 length is 14 residues. Germline CDR1 is SGHAT and CDR2 is FQNNGV. V was trimmed by 5 bases and J by 13 bases, leaving 21 bases between them. CDR3 bases: TGTGCCAGCAGCGAAAGACCCAGCTGGCCCATACAGTTCTTC. Encoded protein: CASSERPSWPIQFF.

This clone showed up just a few times. This rearrangement joins TRBV28 to TRBJ2-2, with 10 bases fitting TRBD1. CDR1 MDHEN and CDR2 SYDVKM come from the germline V gene. The CDR3 length is 14 residues. V gave up 7 bases and J gave up 4 bases; unmatched junction bases: 3. CDR3 nucleotide sequence: TGTGCCAGCATTCGGGACAGGGGCACCGGGGAGCTGTTTTTT. Amino acids: CASIRDRGTGELFF.

This clone was counted between two and nine times. The genes are TRBV21-1 and TRBJ2-7. TRBV21-1 is a pseudogene segment. CDR3 length: 17 residues. The CDR3 loop reads CASSVPLERGSSYEQYF. CDR3 sequence (DNA): TGTGCCAGCAGCGTCCCCTTGGAGAGGGGAAGCTCCTACGAGCAGTACTTC.

This chain joins TRBV27 and TRBJ1-5, with unresolved D. Deletions cut 4 bases from V and 5 bases from J, with 9 bases between. CDR3 size: 13 residues. Per germline, CDR1 MNHEY and CDR2 SMNVEV (reference sequence). This CDR3 reads CASSSLPDQPQHF. In nucleotides, the CDR3 is TGTGCCAGCAGTTCCCTGCCGGATCAGCCCCAGCATTTT.

V gene TRBV6-1 combines with J gene TRBJ2-2; TRBD1 matches at 8 bases. V lost 6 bases to trimming and J lost 3 bases; unmatched junction nucleotides: 6. This CDR3 comprises 15 residues. Per the germline V gene, CDR1 is MNHNS and CDR2 is SASEGT. The chain's CDR3 is CASSPHRGDTGELFF. In DNA form, the CDR3 reads TGTGCCAGCAGCCCCCACAGGGGGGACACCGGGGAGCTGTTTTTT.

The genes are TRBV15 and TRBJ2-7; tentatively, D is TRBD1 (6 bases). Germline V lookup: CDR1 LNHNV, CDR2 YYDKDF (reference sequence). CDR3 size: 14 residues. V was trimmed by 9 bases and J by 5 bases, leaving 20 bases between them. The CDR3 is CATSLMGHGDEQYF. CDR3 nucleotide sequence: TGTGCCACTTCGTTGATGGGACACGGTGACGAGCAGTACTTC.

Ten or more counts support this clone. CDR3 nucleotide sequence: TGTGCCAGCAGAACTGGACAGCCCCGATCTCATAATTCACCCCTCCACTTT. This encodes CASRTGQPRSHNSPLHF. This sequence joins TRBV7-2 and TRBJ1-6, with D tentatively TRBD1 (6 bases). This CDR3 comprises 17 residues. V lost 6 bases and J 5 bases, leaving 20 bases between the germline ends. Germline V gives CDR1 SGHTA, CDR2 FQGNSA.

A single count supports this clone. V gene TRBV5-1 combines with J gene TRBJ2-1, with D maybe TRBD2 (6 bases). Germline CDR1 SGHRS, CDR2 YFSETQ. This CDR3 is built from 15 residues. The V and J ends lost 0 bases and 4 bases respectively, with 11 bases between them. The CDR3 DNA reads TGCGCCAGCAGCTTGGTGGCAGCGGGTTACAATGAGCAGTTCTTC. Its translation: CASSLVAAGYNEQFF. Full variable domain (rest looked up from reference TRBV5-1 and TRBJ2-1): KAGVTQTPRYLIKTRGQQVTLSCSPISGHRSVSWYQQTPGQGLQFLFEYFSETQRNKGNFPGRFSGRQFSNSRSEMNVSTLELGDSALYLCASSLVAAGYNEQFFGPGTRLTVL.

V and J are TRBV9 and TRBJ2-5; TRBD2 agrees at 13 bases. With 0 bases clipped from V and 6 bases from J, the junction kept 11 bases outside the gene matches. The CDR3 runs 18 residues. Germline V CDR1 and CDR2: SGDLS, YYNGEE. CDR3 sequence reads: CASSVAPSLAGGMKTQYF. The CDR3 nucleotides read TGTGCCAGCAGCGTAGCTCCCTCACTAGCGGGAGGGATGAAGACCCAGTACTTC.

V gene TRBV6-5 combines with J gene TRBJ2-7, with 7 bases fitting TRBD2. V lost 5 bases to trimming and J lost 2 bases; unmatched junction nucleotides: 6. CDR3 length equals 14 residues. The germline gives CDR1 MNHEY, CDR2 SVGAGI. As DNA, the CDR3 is TGTGCCAGCAGTGGTAGACTAGCACCCTACGAGCAGTACTTC. It yields the protein CASSGRLAPYEQYF.